This T cell receptor (beta chain) was identified in a study of Tregs in tolerant kidney transplant recipients. General observations from the study: For some patients, primers changed over time, blocking nucleotide-level comparison. Tregs expanded with activated donor B cells seemed most donor-specific.

Germline loops: CDR1 LGHNA, CDR2 YSLEER. This CDR3 contains 16 residues. Trimming at V came to 4 bases and at J to 3 bases, leaving 5 bases not matched to a gene. A remark on this clone: The antigen is unknown.

The nonmyeloablative bone marrow transplants came from related graft donors, with transient mixed chimerism. Assay used: immunoSEQ multiplex PCR; TCRdb lists only in-frame clones, some missing. The table has about 50,000 clones, roughly nine tenths seen once. This specimen consisted of CD8+ T cells from blood (PBMCs), obtained 12 months after the transplant. The V gene is TRBV4-3, the J gene TRBJ2-1; 11 bases match TRBD2. The receptor comes from a human patient who received a combined kidney and bone marrow transplant. Some T cells may possibly be graft donor cells. The CDR3 is CASSPASGGIYNEQFF. The CDR3 DNA is TGCGCCAGCAGCCCAGCTAGCGGGGGGATCTACAATGAGCAGTTCTTC.